The entry below describes one TCR beta chain. Blood draws occurred at baseline, cycle 4 day 1, and cycle 7 day 1. Assay: immunoSEQ multiplex PCR; the TCRdb copy retains only in-frame clones and omits some. The sample lists fewer than 20,000 clones, nearly 95% seen once, with roughly 7% in the top ten. This specimen comes from a study of OX40 agonist ivuxolimab in advanced cancers. Overall study context: Partial responses were recorded for three patients, including one with hepatocellular carcinoma and two with cutaneous melanoma.

Trimming took off 0 bases at V and 2 bases at J, with 9 bases between the two ends. The CDR3 contains 15 residues. Germline V gene data show CDR1 as SGHDT and CDR2 as YYEEEE. V gene TRBV5-6 combines with J gene TRBJ2-1, with D unresolved. The input for sequencing was CD4+ or CD8+ T cells sorted from blood, taken in a trial of the OX40 agonist ivuxolimab. This receptor was identified in an adult with an advanced solid tumor such as melanoma, head and neck, liver or kidney cancer. This CDR3 reads CASSLGVTAYNEQFF. CDR3 DNA sequence: TGTGCCAGCAGCTTGGGGGTTACAGCCTACAATGAGCAGTTCTTC. The whole variable domain, remainder taken from reference TRBV5-6 and TRBJ2-1, is DAGVTQSPTHLIKTRGQQVTLRCSPKSGHDTVSWYQQALGQGPQFIFQYYEEEERQRGNFPDRFSGHQFPNYSSELNVNALLLGDSALYLCASSLGVTAYNEQFFGPGTRLTVL.